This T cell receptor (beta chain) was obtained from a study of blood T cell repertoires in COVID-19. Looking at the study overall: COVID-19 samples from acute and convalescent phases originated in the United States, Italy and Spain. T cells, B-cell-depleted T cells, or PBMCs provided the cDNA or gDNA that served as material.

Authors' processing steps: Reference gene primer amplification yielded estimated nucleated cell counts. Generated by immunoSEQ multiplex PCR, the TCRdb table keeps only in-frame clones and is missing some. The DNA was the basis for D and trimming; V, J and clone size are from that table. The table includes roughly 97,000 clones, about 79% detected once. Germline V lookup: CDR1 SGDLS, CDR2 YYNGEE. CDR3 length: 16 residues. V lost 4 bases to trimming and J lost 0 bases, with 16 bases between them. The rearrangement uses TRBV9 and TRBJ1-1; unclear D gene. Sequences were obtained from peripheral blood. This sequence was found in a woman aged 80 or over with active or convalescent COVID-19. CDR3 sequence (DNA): TGTGCCAGCAGCCCGAGAGGCCTTAGCATGAACACTGAAGCTTTCTTT. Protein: CASSPRGLSMNTEAFF. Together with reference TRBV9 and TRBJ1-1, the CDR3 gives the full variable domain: DSGVTQTPKHLITATGQRVTLRCSPRSGDLSVYWYQQSLDQGLQFLIQYYNGEERAKGNILERFSAQQFPDLHSELNLSSLELGDSALYFCASSPRGLSMNTEAFFGQGTRLTVV.